This TCR beta chain was profiled in a study of technical replicates of blood from a handful of donors. TCRdb's table, derived via immunoSEQ multiplex PCR, lists solely in-frame clones and lacks some. The sample lists about 67,000 clones, about 98% occurring once. The sample was T cells isolated from PBMCs. The clonotype was recovered from a human donor in good health.

CDR3 sequence (DNA): TGCGCCAGCAGCTTGGTCCCGGGAGGCCCCTACGAGCAGTACTTC. Amino acids: CASSLVPGGPYEQYF. This rearrangement joins TRBV5-1 to TRBJ2-7, with 7 bases that match TRBD2. CDR3 length equals 15 residues. In germline, CDR1 is SGHRS, CDR2 YFSETQ. The V and J ends lost 0 bases and 2 bases, in that order; junction bases with no gene match: 5.